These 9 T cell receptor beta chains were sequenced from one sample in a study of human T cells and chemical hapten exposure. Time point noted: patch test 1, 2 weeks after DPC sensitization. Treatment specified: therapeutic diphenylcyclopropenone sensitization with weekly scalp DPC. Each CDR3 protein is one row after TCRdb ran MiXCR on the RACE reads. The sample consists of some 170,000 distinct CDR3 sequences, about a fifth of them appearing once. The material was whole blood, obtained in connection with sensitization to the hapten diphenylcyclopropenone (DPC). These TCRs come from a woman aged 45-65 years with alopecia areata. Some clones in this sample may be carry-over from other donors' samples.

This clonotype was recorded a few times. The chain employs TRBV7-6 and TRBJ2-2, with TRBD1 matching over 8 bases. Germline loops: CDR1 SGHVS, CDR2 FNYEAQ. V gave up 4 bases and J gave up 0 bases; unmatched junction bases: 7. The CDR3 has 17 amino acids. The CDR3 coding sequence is TGTGCCAGCAGCTCCAGCAGGGGGCCCGCGAACACCGGGGAGCTGTTTTTT. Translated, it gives CASSSSRGPANTGELFF.

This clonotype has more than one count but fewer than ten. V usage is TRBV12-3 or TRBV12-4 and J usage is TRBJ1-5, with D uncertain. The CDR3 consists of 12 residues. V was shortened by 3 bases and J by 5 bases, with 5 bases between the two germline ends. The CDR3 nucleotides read TGTGCCAGCAGTTTCTGGGATCAGCCCCAGCATTTT. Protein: CASSFWDQPQHF.

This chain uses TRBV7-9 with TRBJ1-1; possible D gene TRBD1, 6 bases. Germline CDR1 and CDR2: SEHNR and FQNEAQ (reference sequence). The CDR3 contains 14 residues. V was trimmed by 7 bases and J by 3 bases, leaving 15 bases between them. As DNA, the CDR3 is TGTGCCAGCACCACCGACAGGTTATACACTGAAGCTTTCTTT. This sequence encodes CASTTDRLYTEAFF.

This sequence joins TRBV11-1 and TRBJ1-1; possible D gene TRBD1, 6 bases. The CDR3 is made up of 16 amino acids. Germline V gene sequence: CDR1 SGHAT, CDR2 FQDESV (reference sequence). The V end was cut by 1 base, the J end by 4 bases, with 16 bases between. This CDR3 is CASSLVGAGAGTEAFF. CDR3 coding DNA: TGTGCCAGCAGCTTAGTAGGCGCGGGGGCCGGCACTGAAGCTTTCTTT.

The CDR3 DNA reads as TGTGCCAGCAGCCAAGATGGGGGGCAGACTCCCTATGGCTACACCTTC. Translated: CASSQDGGQTPYGYTF. The chain couples TRBV4-2 to TRBJ1-2; D is perhaps TRBD1 (6 bases). The CDR3 runs to 16 residues. The germline CDR1 and CDR2 sequences are LGHNA and YNFKEQ. The V gene lost 0 bases and the J gene lost 4 bases, with 15 bases spanning the gap.

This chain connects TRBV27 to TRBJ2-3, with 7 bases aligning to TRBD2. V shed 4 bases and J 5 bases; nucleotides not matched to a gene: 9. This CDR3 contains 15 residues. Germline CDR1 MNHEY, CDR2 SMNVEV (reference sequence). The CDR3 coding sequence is TGTGCCAGCAGTTCCTGGGGAGGGCCCGGAGATACGCAGTATTTT. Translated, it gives CASSSWGGPGDTQYF.

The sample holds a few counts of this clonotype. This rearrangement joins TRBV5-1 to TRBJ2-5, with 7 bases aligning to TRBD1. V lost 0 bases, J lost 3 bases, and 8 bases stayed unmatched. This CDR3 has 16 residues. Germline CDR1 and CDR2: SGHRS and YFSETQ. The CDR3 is CASSLATGVPKETQYF. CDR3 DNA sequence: TGCGCCAGCAGCTTGGCCACAGGGGTCCCAAAAGAGACCCAGTACTTC.

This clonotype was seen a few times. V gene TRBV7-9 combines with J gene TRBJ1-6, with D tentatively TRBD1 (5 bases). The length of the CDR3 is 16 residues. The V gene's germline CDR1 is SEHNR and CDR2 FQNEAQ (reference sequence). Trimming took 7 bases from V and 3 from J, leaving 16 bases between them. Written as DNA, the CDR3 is TGTGCCAGCACTATTGGCGGGGGGAACTATAATTCACCCCTCCACTTT. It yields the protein CASTIGGGNYNSPLHF.

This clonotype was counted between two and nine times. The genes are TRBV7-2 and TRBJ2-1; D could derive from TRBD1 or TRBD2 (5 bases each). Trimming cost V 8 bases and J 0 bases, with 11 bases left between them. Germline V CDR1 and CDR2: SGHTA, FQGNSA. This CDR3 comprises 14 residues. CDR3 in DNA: TGTGCCAGCCTCAGGGAGTTCTCCTACAATGAGCAGTTCTTC. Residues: CASLREFSYNEQFF.